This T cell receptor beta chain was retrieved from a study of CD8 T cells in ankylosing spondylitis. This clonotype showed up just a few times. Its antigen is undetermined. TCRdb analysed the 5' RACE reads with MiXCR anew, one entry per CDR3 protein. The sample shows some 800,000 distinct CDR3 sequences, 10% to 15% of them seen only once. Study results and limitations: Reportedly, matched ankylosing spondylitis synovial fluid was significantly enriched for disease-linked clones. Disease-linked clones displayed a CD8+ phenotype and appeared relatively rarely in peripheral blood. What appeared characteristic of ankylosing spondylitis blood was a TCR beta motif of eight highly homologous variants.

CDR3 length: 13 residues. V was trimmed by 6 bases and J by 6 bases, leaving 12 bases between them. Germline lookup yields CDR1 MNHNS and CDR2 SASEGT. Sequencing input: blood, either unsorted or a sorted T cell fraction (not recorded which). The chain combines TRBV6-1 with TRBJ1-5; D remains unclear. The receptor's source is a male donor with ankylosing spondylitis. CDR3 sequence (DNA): TGTGCCAGCAGGCGGGAAACGAGTCAGCCCCAGCATTTT. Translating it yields CASRRETSQPQHF.